This T cell receptor beta chain was sequenced for a study of spatial heterogeneity in lung cancer. Study as a whole: Consistently, beta-chain sequences turned up in larger numbers than alpha-chain sequences did.

Germline CDR1 and CDR2: MGHRA and YSYEKL. V was shortened by 0 bases and J by 5 bases, with 8 bases between the two germline ends. The CDR3 is 13 residues long. Every TCR cDNA molecule bore its own unique molecular identifier. TCRdb reanalysed the 5' RACE reads using MiXCR and keeps one entry per CDR3 protein. The table records 5,000 or so distinct CDR3 sequences, 20% to 25% of them present only once. General study results and limits: Tracking of tumor mutation counts was seen in expanded intratumoral alpha and beta TCR counts. Alpha chains reached an estimated coverage of approximately 6.5% of tumor T cells, and beta chains roughly 13%.

Stated time point: sample taken at primary tumor resection. The input material, whole RNA from tumor, nontumor lung or frozen PBMC, was sequenced unsorted. The sample holds a few counts of this clonotype. What it binds is unknown. The sample consisted of lung tumor tissue, taken at surgery. The V gene is TRBV4-1, the J gene TRBJ2-7; D is undetermined. This TCR derives from a male donor with early-stage non-small cell lung cancer. The CDR3: CASSQDLADEQYF. DNA of the CDR3: TGCGCCAGCAGCCAAGATCTTGCTGACGAGCAGTACTTC.